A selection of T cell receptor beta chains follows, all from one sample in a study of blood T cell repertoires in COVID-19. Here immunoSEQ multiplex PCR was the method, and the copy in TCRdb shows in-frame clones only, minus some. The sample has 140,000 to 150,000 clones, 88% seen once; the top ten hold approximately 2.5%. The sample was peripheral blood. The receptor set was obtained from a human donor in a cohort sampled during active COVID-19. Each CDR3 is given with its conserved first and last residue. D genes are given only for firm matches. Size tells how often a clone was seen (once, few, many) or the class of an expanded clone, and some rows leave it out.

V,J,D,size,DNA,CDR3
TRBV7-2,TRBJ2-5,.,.,TGTGCCAGCAGCAACAAAAGGGGGAGCCAAGAGACCCAGTACTTC,CASSNKRGSQETQYF
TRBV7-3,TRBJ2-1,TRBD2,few,TGTGCCAGCAGCCCGACTAAGGTGGCGGGAGCGGTCAATGAGCAGTTCTTC,CASSPTKVAGAVNEQFF
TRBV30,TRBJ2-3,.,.,TGTGCCTGGAGGGCTAGCACAGATACGCAGTATTTT,CAWRASTDTQYF
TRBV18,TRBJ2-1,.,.,TGTGCCAGCTCACCAGGAGGACGGTCCTACAATGAGCAGTTCTTC,CASSPGGRSYNEQFF
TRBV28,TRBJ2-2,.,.,TGTGCCAGCAGAAAATACAGGGTAGACACCGGGGAGCTGTTTTTT,CASRKYRVDTGELFF
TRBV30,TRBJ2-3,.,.,TGTGCCTGGAAAGGGCAGATGGGGGGAGGCACAGATACGCAGTATTTT,CAWKGQMGGGTDTQYF
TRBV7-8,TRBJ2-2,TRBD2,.,TGTGCCAGCAGCTTAGGGCAGGAGCGGGGTAAAGCCGGGGAGCTGTTTTTT,CASSLGQERGKAGELFF
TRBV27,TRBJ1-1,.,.,TGTGCCAGCAGTTTATCCCTCGACAGGATGAACACTGAAGCTTTCTTT,CASSLSLDRMNTEAFF
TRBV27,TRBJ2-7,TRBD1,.,TGTGCCACCCCAAAACCAGACAGGGGGCCCTCGAAATCCTACGAGCAGTACTTC,CATPKPDRGPSKSYEQYF
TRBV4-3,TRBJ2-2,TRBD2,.,TGCGCCAGCAGCCAAGCCCCCGGGACTAGCGGGAGCGCCGGGGAGCTGTTTTTT,CASSQAPGTSGSAGELFF
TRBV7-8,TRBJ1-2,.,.,TGTGCCAGCAGAAAAGGGGGGGCTAACTATGGCTACACCTTC,CASRKGGANYGYTF
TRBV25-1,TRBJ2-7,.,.,TGTGCCAGCAGTGAGGGGGGGCCCCACGAGCAGTACTTC,CASSEGGPHEQYF
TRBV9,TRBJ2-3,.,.,TGTGCCAGCAGCGTAGGAGTAAGGGGCGCAGACACAGATACGCAGTATTTT,CASSVGVRGADTDTQYF
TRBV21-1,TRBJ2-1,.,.,TGTGCAACCCGCGGTGGGAGGGACGAGTTCTTC,CATRGGRDEFF
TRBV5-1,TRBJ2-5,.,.,TGCGCCAGCAGCCCCTCCGGGACACATCAAGAGACCCAGTACTTC,CASSPSGTHQETQYF
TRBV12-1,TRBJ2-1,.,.,TGTGCCAGCAGCCCCCAACCTAGCGGGAGGCATGAGCAGTTCTTC,CASSPQPSGRHEQFF
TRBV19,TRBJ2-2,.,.,TGTGCCAGTAGTATTGGAGGCCCCGGGGAGCTGTTTTTT,CASSIGGPGELFF
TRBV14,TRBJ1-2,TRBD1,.,TGTGCCAGCAGCCAAGGGGACAGGCCGGCGGGCTACACCTTC,CASSQGDRPAGYTF
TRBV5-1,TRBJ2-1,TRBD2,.,TGCGCCAGCAGCTTTGCAACTAGCGGGAGGGGAAATGAGCAGTTCTTC,CASSFATSGRGNEQFF
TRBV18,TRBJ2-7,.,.,TGTGCCAGCTCACCACAATCGGGTTACGAGCAGTACTTC,CASSPQSGYEQYF
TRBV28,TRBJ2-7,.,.,TGTGCCAGCAGTTTTCAGGCCGAGCAGTACTTC,CASSFQAEQYF
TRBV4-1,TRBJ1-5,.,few,TGCGCCAGCAGCCAAGAGGCAGGGGGCAATCAGCCCCAGCATTTT,CASSQEAGGNQPQHF
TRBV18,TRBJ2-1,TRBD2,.,TGTGCCAGCTCACTGGGACTAGCGGGAGAGAATGAGCAGTTCTTC,CASSLGLAGENEQFF
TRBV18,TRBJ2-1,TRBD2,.,TGTGCCAGCTCACCTGCCGGGACTAGCGGGAGGTTTCTGTTCTTC,CASSPAGTSGRFLFF
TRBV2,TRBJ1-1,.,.,TGTGCCAGCAGTCCGGAGATGAACACTGAAGCTTTCTTT,CASSPEMNTEAFF
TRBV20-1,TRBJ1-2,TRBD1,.,TGCAGTGCTAGTCTCCCTGCAGGGGGCGTAGGGTATGGCTACACCTTC,CSASLPAGGVGYGYTF
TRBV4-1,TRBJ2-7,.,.,TGCGCCAGCAGCCAAGGTCCTTACGAGCAGTACTTC,CASSQGPYEQYF
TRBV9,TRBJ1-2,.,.,TGTGCCAGCAGCTCCGGACAGTCACTAAGCGATGGCTACACCTTC,CASSSGQSLSDGYTF
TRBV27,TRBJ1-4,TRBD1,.,TGTGCCAGCAAGGACAGGTTTAATGAAAAACTGTTTTTT,CASKDRFNEKLFF
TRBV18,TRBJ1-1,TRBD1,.,TGTGCCAGCTCACCGCTCACGGCCGGGACAGGGGGGAACACTGAAGCTTTCTTT,CASSPLTAGTGGNTEAFF
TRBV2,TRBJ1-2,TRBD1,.,TGTGCCAGCAGTGGACCGGGACAGGTTAACTATGGCTACACCTTC,CASSGPGQVNYGYTF
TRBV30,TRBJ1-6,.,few,TGTGCCTGGAGTTCAGACAGCCACAATTCACCCCTCCACTTT,CAWSSDSHNSPLHF
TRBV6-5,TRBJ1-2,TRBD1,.,TGTGCCAGCAGTTACTCCGGGCAGGGGGACTACACCTTC,CASSYSGQGDYTF
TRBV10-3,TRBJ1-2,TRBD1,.,TGTGCCATCAGTAGGACAGGGGATGAGGCCCTCTATGGCTACACCTTC,CAISRTGDEALYGYTF
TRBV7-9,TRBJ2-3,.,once,TGTGCCAGCAGCTTCGGACAGTTGGACACAGATACGCAGTATTTT,CASSFGQLDTDTQYF
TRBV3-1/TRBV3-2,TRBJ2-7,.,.,TGTGCCAGCAGCCAAATGATAGTAACGGGCGAGCAGTACTTC,CASSQMIVTGEQYF
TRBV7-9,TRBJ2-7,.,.,TGTGCCAGCAGCTCGACCGGGACACCCCAAGGCGGGCAGTACTTC,CASSSTGTPQGGQYF
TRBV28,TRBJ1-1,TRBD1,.,TGTGCCAGCAGTGACAGGGGGCTTCGGTTGAACACTGAAGCTTTCTTT,CASSDRGLRLNTEAFF
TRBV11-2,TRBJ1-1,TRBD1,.,TGTGCCAGCAGCCCAGCCGGGACAGGCAGGACTGAAGCTTTCTTT,CASSPAGTGRTEAFF
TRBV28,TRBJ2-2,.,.,TGTGCCAGCAGGGACATGGGAGGAGCGAACACCGGGGAGCTGTTTTTT,CASRDMGGANTGELFF
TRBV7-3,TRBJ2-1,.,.,TGTGCCAGCAGCCAGGACGGGAGCTCCTACAATGAGCAGTTCTTC,CASSQDGSSYNEQFF
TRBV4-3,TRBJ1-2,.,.,TGCGCCAGCAGCCAAGAGTCGGGTGTCCGGAACTATGGCTACACCTTC,CASSQESGVRNYGYTF
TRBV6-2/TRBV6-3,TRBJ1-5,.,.,TGTGCCAGCAGTTACCTTGTATATAGCAATCAGCCCCAGCATTTT,CASSYLVYSNQPQHF
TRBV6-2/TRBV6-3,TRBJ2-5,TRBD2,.,TGTGCCAGCAGTTACGGCGGGAGAATAGGAGAGACCCAGTACTTC,CASSYGGRIGETQYF
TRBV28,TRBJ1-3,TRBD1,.,TGTGCCAGCAGTCGAACAGGGGGCGCATCCCCTGGAAACACCATATATTTT,CASSRTGGASPGNTIYF
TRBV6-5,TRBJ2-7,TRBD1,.,TGTGCCAGCAGACGACAGGGGTTCTCCTACGAGCAGTACTTC,CASRRQGFSYEQYF
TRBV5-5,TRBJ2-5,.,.,TGTGCCAGCAGTCAGCGGCCGGGGAGTCTGGAGACCCAGTACTTC,CASSQRPGSLETQYF
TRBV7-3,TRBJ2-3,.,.,TGTGCCAGCAGCCCCCTCGGGGGGCAAACAGATACGCAGTATTTT,CASSPLGGQTDTQYF
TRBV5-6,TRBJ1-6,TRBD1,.,TGTGCCAGCAGCTCTGGGACAGGGGCCAACTATAATTCACCCCTCCACTTT,CASSSGTGANYNSPLHF
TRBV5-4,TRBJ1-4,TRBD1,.,TGTGCCAGCAGCTTCGATAGACAGGGGACAACTAATGAAAAACTGTTTTTT,CASSFDRQGTTNEKLFF
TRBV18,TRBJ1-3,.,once,TGTGCCAGCTCGCAACCGGGACAAAATACTGGAAACACCATATATTTT,CASSQPGQNTGNTIYF
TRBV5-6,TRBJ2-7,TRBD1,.,TGTGCCAGCAGCCTAGGGACAGGGGGCTACGAGCAGTACTTC,CASSLGTGGYEQYF